This T cell receptor (beta chain) was identified during a study of blood T cell repertoires in COVID-19. Only in-frame clones appear in the TCRdb table, and some are missing; sequencing was by immunoSEQ multiplex PCR. The sample holds approximately 300,000 clones; under 90% are singletons and the top ten take about 10%. Between the trimmed V and J ends, which lost 3 bases and 6 bases, there was a span of 15 bases. This CDR3 has 13 residues. Germline V gives CDR1 SQVTM, CDR2 ANQGSEA. Sequences were obtained from PBMCs or T cells enriched from blood (not recorded which). This rearrangement joins TRBV29-1 to TRBJ2-7; TRBD2 might be the D (6 bases). The sequence was obtained from a woman younger than 35 who had recovered from COVID-19. The CDR3: CSVDGGKATEQYF. The CDR3 DNA sequence: TGCAGCGTTGATGGGGGGAAAGCTACCGAGCAGTACTTC.